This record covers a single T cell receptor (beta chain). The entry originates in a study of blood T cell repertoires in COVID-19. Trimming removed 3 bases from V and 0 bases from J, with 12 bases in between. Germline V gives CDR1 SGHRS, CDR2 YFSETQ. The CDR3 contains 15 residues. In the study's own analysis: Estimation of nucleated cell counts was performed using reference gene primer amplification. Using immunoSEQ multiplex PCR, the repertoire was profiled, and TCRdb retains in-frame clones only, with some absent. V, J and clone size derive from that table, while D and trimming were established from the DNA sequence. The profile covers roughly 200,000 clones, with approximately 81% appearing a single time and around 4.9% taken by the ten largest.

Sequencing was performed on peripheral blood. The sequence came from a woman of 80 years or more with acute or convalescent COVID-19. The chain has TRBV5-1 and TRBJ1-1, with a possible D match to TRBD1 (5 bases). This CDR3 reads CASSWDSNLNTEAFF. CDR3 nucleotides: TGCGCCAGCAGCTGGGACTCAAACTTGAACACTGAAGCTTTCTTT. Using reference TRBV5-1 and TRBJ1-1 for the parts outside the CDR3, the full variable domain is KAGVTQTPRYLIKTRGQQVTLSCSPISGHRSVSWYQQTPGQGLQFLFEYFSETQRNKGNFPGRFSGRQFSNSRSEMNVSTLELGDSALYLCASSWDSNLNTEAFFGQGTRLTVV.